The following is a T cell receptor beta chain sequence with its context. Its antigen is not yet known. The record has no base qualities; no much larger clone is one base away. The CDR3 regions of human TCRbeta chains were analyzed by immunosequencing. The authors' analysis ran thus. Repertoire TCRs were matched against a reference library of SARS-CoV-2-specific TCRs generated with the MIRA antigen-specificity platform. Breadth meant the fraction of unique TCRs that were SARS-CoV-2-associated, whereas depth meant the fraction of total T cells that were SARS-CoV-2-associated. Each spike-specific TCR was assigned to its reactive spike region and to a CD4 or CD8 class using the MIRA data. Log10-transformed breadth and depth values were compared by one-way ANOVA with Sidak's multiple comparisons tests. Sourced from immuneACCESS, this table was stored by TCRdb with only in-frame sequences that have V and J called. A share of the clones is absent; for the studies checked, an unresolved V gene accounts for under half, and the remainder has no known explanation. Clonal size and the V and J genes are those of that table, whereas D and trimming came from the DNA. The sample data list 150,000 or so clones, and 88% of these were observed just once. The ten largest clones add up to roughly 2.9% of the sample.

This entry is derived from a study of T cell responses to AZD1222 COVID-19 vaccine (dated by TCRdb to about 2021). Looking at the study overall: Because spike-specific TCR depth and breadth did not differ between the two schedules, AZD1222 recipients who got a second dose at roughly 4 weeks were pooled with those who got a second dose at roughly 12 weeks. TCR sequencing covered approximately 230 trial participants: 200 to 210 given two doses of AZD1222 and about 26 given two doses of MenACWY control vaccine. Trial participants were enrolled by age into subgroups of 18-55, 56-69 and 70-plus years, and roughly 150, 30 and 60 TCR-sequenced participants, respectively, were included in these subgroups. The paper as a whole reports these results and caveats: Participants were mostly white British and included more females than males, and it was suggested by the authors that clonal diversity may have been underestimated. After two AZD1222 doses, spike-specific TCR breadth and depth were significantly higher than at day 0 and than in MenACWY recipients. Because no day 14 peak-response samples were available, repertoires were characterized only after the peak T cell response. Conclusions about previously exposed vaccinees are limited because only a handful of AZD1222 recipients were SARS-CoV-2 seropositive at baseline. In the small 56-69-year group, the increase in depth fell short of significance, most likely because of low power. CD4 TCRs associated with the vaccine covered the entire spike protein, and the dominant responses were in regions 160-218 and 743-854. Reportedly, close to half of the unique spike-specific TCRs recognized epitopes lying outside the regions that are mutated in the B.1.351 and B.1.1.7 variants.

For CDR1 and CDR2, the germline V gene lists SGHAT and FQNNGV. V and J are truncated by 6 bases and 7 bases respectively, leaving an intervening sequence of 13 bases. From the cysteine through the phenylalanine, the CDR3 covers 12 amino acids. Only the CDR3 DNA is retained, 36 bases long and in frame from the first base. Explained via the paper, the time point label denotes: baseline before first vaccination. The vaccinee samples were drawn from two UK trials, COV001 and COV002, one of which was a single-blind randomized controlled phase 2/3 trial testing AZD1222 (ChAdOx1 nCoV-19) in healthy adults. For TCRbeta chain sequencing, PBMC samples from trial participants were taken at day 0 and at day 28 after the second dose.

The sequencing here drew on peripheral blood, taken on day 0 of AZD1222 vaccination. The V and J segments used are TRBV11-2 and TRBJ2-7; the D match is possibly TRBD1 or TRBD2, with 6 bases aligned in each. This clonotype was obtained from an adult in good health. The CDR3 protein sequence reads: CASRGRGLEQYF. DNA sequence: TGTGCCAGCAGGGGACGGGGGCTGGAGCAGTACTTC. Full variable domain (CDR3 extended with the reference TRBV11-2 and TRBJ2-7 proteins): EAGVAQSPRYKIIEKRQSVAFWCNPISGHATLYWYQQILGQGPKLLIQFQNNGVVDDSQLPKDRFSAERLKGVDSTLKIQPAKLEDSAVYLCASRGRGLEQYFGPGTRLTVT.